Shown below are 12 T cell receptor beta chains from a single sample sequenced in a study of PD-1 and CTLA-4 blockade in melanoma. Generated by immunoSEQ multiplex PCR, the TCRdb table keeps only in-frame clones and is missing some. Of about 28,000 clones listed, under 95% were seen once; the top ten hold 7% to 9.5%. The sequencing here drew on CD8+ T cells from peripheral blood, taken from a patient given anti-PD-1 treatment. The receptors here all came from a human donor with melanoma.

The rearrangement joins TRBV6-2 or TRBV6-3 to TRBJ2-6, with TRBD1 identical over 8 bases. Per germline, CDR1 MNHEY and CDR2 SVGEGT. The V segment lost 6 bases and the J segment 2 bases; nucleotides outside the gene matches: 3. The CDR3 spans 15 residues. The CDR3 nucleotides read TGTGCCAGCAGCGGACAGGGACCTGGGGCCAACGTCCTGACTTTC. Its protein product is CASSGQGPGANVLTF.

The chain links TRBV5-1 to TRBJ2-1; tentatively, D is TRBD2 (5 bases). V was shortened by 2 bases and J by 0 bases, with 9 bases between the two germline ends. CDR3 length equals 15 residues. Germline V gives CDR1 SGHRS, CDR2 YFSETQ. CDR3 in amino acids: CASSFLGDSYNEQFF. The CDR3 DNA sequence: TGCGCCAGCAGCTTTCTGGGAGACTCCTACAATGAGCAGTTCTTC.

This chain connects TRBV7-6 to TRBJ1-1; D remains ambiguous. This CDR3 region has 15 residues. V was trimmed by 1 base and J by 2 bases, leaving 11 bases between them. Per the germline V gene, CDR1 is SGHVS and CDR2 is FNYEAQ. CDR3 region: CASSLDGGLNTEAFF. CDR3 nucleotide sequence: TGTGCCAGCAGCTTAGATGGCGGCCTCAACACTGAAGCTTTCTTT.

The rearrangement uses TRBV19 and TRBJ2-1; D unclear. The length of the CDR3 is 15 residues. Germline-derived CDR1 and CDR2 are LNHDA and SQIVND (reference sequence). The ends were cut back, 3 bases at V and 3 bases at J, with 12 bases in the middle. The CDR3 DNA reads TGTGCCAGTAGTATCGGAGAAGCCTTCTACAATGAGCAGTTCTTC. The encoded protein is CASSIGEAFYNEQFF.

The gene calls are TRBV19 and TRBJ2-7; D may be TRBD1 or TRBD2 (6 bases each). Germline V gives CDR1 LNHDA, CDR2 SQIVND (reference sequence). The CDR3 has 13 residues. The V end lost 5 bases, the J end lost 3 bases, and 11 bases lay between the germline ends. CDR3 amino acids: CASSEGGGYEQYF. The DNA for the CDR3 is TGTGCCAGTAGTGAGGGGGGAGGCTACGAGCAGTACTTC.

The chain's CDR3 is CASSSIHLGQSEQFF. The CDR3 region has the DNA TGTGCCAGCAGCTCAATTCACCTGGGACAGAGCGAACAGTTCTTC. J is TRBJ2-1 and V is TRBV5-4; TRBD1 agrees at 7 bases. The trim removed 3 bases at V and 13 bases at J, leaving 16 bases unmatched. The CDR3 is 15 residues long. The germline gives CDR1 SGHNT, CDR2 YYREEE (reference sequence).

The V gene is TRBV27, the J gene TRBJ2-3; the D gene is possibly TRBD2 (5 bases). The CDR3 is 13 amino acids. Per the germline V gene, CDR1 is MNHEY and CDR2 is SMNVEV (reference sequence). The V end was cut by 4 bases, the J end by 5 bases, with 10 bases between. CDR3 protein: CASSSLAGDTQYF. Written as DNA, the CDR3 is TGTGCCAGCAGTTCGCTAGCTGGAGATACGCAGTATTTT.

The chain links TRBV24-1 to TRBJ2-5; TRBD2 matches 11 bases. Germline CDR1 and CDR2: KGHDR and SFDVKD. V shed 7 bases and J 5 bases; nucleotides not matched to a gene: 2. The CDR3 is made up of 13 amino acids. CDR3 in amino acids: CATRLAGEETQYF. The CDR3 DNA is TGTGCCACCAGACTAGCGGGGGAGGAGACCCAGTACTTC.

This sequence joins TRBV7-2 and TRBJ2-3, with TRBD1 matching 8 bases. J lost 6 bases, V lost 3 bases, and 8 bases had no gene match. CDR1 is SGHTA and CDR2 is FQGNSA in the germline V gene. This CDR3 spans 15 amino acids. CDR3 coding DNA: TGTGCCAGCAGCTTCGACAGGGGAGGTGGTGATACGCAGTATTTT. Its protein product is CASSFDRGGGDTQYF.

This clone was picked up one time. Other DNA sequences in the sample encode the same CDR3. The chain couples TRBV9 to TRBJ1-1, with D hard to call. Trimming pared 0 bases from V and 1 base from J, leaving 4 bases between. This CDR3 spans 13 amino acids. Germline V gives CDR1 SGDLS, CDR2 YYNGEE. CDR3 in DNA: TGTGCCAGCAGCGTAGGAACGAACACTGAAGCTTTCTTT. Encoded protein: CASSVGTNTEAFF.

The chain combines TRBV19 with TRBJ2-1, with 13 bases lining up with TRBD2. This CDR3 has 17 residues. Trimming cost V 5 bases and J 2 bases; bases outside gene matches: 6. The V gene's germline CDR1 is LNHDA and CDR2 SQIVND (reference sequence). CDR3 DNA: TGTGCCAGTAGTGCTGGACTAGCGGGAGACCCCTACAATGAGCAGTTCTTC. Protein sequence: CASSAGLAGDPYNEQFF. Variable domain in full (rest from reference TRBV19 and TRBJ2-1): DGGITQSPKYLFRKEGQNVTLSCEQNLNHDAMYWYRQDPGQGLRLIYYSQIVNDFQKGDIAEGYSVSREKKESFPLTVTSAQKNPTAFYLCASSAGLAGDPYNEQFFGPGTRLTVL.

This clone came up once. The chain carries TRBV2 and TRBJ2-7; the match to TRBD1 covers 7 bases. V lost 9 bases to trimming and J lost 1 base; unmatched junction nucleotides: 9. The CDR3 covers 14 residues. Germline V gene data show CDR1 as SNHLY and CDR2 as FYNNEI. The CDR3: CARASGTESYEQYF. The DNA of the CDR3 is TGTGCCAGAGCTTCCGGGACAGAGTCCTACGAGCAGTACTTC.